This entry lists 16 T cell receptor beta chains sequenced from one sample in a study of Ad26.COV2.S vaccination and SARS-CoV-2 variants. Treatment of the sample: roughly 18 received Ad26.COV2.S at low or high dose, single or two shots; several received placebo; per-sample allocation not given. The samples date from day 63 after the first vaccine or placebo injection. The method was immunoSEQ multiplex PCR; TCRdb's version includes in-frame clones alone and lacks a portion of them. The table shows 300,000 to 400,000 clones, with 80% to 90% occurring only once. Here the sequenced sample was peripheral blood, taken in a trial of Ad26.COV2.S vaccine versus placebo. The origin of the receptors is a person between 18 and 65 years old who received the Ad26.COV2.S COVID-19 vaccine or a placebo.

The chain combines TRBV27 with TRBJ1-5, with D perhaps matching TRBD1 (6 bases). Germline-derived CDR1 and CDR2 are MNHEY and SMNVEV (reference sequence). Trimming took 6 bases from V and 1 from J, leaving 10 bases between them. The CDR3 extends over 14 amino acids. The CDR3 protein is CASSTGGSNQPQHF. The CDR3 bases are TGTGCCAGCAGCACGGGGGGCAGCAATCAGCCCCAGCATTTT.

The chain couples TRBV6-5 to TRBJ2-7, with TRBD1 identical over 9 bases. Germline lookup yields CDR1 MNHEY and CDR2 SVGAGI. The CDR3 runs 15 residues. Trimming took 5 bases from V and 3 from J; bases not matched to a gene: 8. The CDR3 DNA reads TGTGCCAGCAGTCTAACAGGGGGCCTAGACTACGAGCAGTACTTC. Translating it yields CASSLTGGLDYEQYF.

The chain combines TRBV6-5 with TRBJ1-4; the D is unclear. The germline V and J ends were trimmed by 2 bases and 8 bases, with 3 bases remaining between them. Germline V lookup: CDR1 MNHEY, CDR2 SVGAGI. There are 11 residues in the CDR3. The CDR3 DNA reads TGTGCCAGCAGTTACGAGGAAAAACTGTTTTTT. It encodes CASSYEEKLFF.

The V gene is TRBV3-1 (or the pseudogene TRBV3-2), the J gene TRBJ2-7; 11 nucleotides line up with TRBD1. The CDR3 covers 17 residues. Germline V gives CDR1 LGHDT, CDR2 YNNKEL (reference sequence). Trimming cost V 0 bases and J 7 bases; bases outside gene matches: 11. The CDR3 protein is CASSQDAGTGGFWEQYF. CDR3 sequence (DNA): TGTGCCAGCAGCCAAGATGCGGGGACAGGGGGGTTTTGGGAGCAGTACTTC.

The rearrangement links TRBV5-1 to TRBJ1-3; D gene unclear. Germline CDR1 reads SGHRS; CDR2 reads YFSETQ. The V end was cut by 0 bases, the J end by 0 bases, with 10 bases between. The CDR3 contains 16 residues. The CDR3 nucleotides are TGCGCCAGCAGCTTGGGACATCGAAACTCTGGAAACACCATATATTTT. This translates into CASSLGHRNSGNTIYF.

The CDR3 reads CASRRDNQNYGYTF. For the CDR3, the DNA is TGTGCCAGCAGGCGGGACAACCAAAACTATGGCTACACCTTC. The chain links TRBV6-5 to TRBJ1-2; maybe TRBD1 (6 bases). V shed 6 bases and J shed 2 bases, with 13 bases lying between them. Germline V gene data show CDR1 as MNHEY and CDR2 as SVGAGI. The CDR3 loop spans 14 amino acids.

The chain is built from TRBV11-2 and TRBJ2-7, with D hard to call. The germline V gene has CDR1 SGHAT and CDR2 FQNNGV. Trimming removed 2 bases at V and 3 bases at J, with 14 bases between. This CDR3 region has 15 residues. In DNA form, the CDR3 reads TGTGCCAGCAGCTTATTCGTGGGCCAGTTCTACGAGCAGTACTTC. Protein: CASSLFVGQFYEQYF.

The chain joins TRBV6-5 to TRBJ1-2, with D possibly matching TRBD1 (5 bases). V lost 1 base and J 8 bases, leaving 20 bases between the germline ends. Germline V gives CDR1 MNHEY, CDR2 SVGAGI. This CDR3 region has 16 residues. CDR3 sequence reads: CASSYFSRDVGRGYTF. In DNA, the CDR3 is TGTGCCAGCAGTTACTTTTCTCGGGACGTGGGTCGGGGCTACACCTTC.

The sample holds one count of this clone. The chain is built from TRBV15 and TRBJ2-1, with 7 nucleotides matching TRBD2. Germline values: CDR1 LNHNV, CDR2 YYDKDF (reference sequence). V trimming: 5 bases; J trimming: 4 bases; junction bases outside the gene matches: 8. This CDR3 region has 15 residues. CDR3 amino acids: CATSPTRLAYNEQFF. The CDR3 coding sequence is TGTGCCACCAGCCCAACTCGACTAGCTTACAATGAGCAGTTCTTC.

The CDR3 nucleotides are TGTGCCAGCAGCCTTTCGTTTAGGGCTAACTATGGCTACACCTTC. Translated: CASSLSFRANYGYTF. This rearrangement joins TRBV7-6 to TRBJ1-2; D uncertain. V lost 5 bases and J lost 0, with 13 bases in between. CDR1 and CDR2 from the germline V gene are SGHVS and FNYEAQ. This CDR3 is built from 15 residues.

CDR3 region: CASSLGQGGINEQFF. The CDR3 DNA reads TGCGCCAGCAGCTTAGGACAGGGGGGTATCAATGAGCAGTTCTTC. This chain connects TRBV5-1 to TRBJ2-1; 10 bases are a match to TRBD1. Germline V lookup: CDR1 SGHRS, CDR2 YFSETQ. This CDR3 is built from 15 residues. J was trimmed by 6 bases and V by 2 bases; bases with no gene match: 5.

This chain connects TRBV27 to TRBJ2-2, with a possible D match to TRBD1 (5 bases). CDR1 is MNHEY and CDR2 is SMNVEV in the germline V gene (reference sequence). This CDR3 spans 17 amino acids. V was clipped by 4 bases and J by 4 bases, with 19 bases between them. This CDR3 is CASSSNRGHRSTGELFF. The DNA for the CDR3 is TGTGCCAGCAGTTCTAACCGCGGACACCGGAGCACCGGGGAGCTGTTTTTT.

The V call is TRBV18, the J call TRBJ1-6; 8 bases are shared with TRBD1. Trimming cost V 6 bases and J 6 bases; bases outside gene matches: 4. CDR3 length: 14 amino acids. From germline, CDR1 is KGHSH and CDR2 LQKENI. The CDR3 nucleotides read TGTGCCAGCTCGTCGGACAGGGTTAATTCACCCCTCCACTTT. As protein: CASSSDRVNSPLHF. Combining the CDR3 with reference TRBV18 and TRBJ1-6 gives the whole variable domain NAGVMQNPRHLVRRRGQEARLRCSPMKGHSHVYWYRQLPEEGLKFMVYLQKENIIDESGMPKERFSAEFPKEGPSILRIQQVVRGDSAAYFCASSSDRVNSPLHFGNGTRLTVT.

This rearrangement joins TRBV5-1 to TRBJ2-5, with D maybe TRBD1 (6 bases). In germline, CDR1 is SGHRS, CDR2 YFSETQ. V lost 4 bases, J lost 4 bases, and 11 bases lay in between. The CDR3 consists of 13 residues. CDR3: CASSTGDTETQYF. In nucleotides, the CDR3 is TGCGCCAGCAGCACCGGGGACACAGAGACCCAGTACTTC.

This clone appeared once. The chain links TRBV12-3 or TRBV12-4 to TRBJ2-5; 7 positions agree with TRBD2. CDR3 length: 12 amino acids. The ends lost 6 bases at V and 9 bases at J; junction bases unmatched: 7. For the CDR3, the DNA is TGTGCCAGCAGCCCACTAGCGTCGGCCCAGTACTTC. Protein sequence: CASSPLASAQYF.

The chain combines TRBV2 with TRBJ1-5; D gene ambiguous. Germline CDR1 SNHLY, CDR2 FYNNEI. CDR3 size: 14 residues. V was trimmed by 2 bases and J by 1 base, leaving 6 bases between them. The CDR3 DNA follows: TGTGCCAGCAGTGAACAGCAAAGCAATCAGCCCCAGCATTTT. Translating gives CASSEQQSNQPQHF.